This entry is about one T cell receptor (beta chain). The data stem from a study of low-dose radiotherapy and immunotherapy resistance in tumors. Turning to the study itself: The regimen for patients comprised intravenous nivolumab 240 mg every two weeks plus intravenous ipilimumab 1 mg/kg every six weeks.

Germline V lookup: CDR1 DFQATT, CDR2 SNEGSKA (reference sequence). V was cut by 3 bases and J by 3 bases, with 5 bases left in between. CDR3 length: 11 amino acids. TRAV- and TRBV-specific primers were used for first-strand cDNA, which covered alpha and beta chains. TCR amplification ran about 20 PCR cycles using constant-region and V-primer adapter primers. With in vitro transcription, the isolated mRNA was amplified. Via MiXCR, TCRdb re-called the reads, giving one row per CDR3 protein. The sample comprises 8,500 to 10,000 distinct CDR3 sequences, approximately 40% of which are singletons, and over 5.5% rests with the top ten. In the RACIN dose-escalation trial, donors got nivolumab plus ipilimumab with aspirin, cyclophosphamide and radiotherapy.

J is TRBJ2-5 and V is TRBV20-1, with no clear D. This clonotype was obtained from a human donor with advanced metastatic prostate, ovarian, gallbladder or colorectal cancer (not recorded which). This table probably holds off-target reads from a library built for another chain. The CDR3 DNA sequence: TGCAGTGCTAGCCCTAAAGAGACCCAGTACTTC. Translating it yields CSASPKETQYF.